Presented here are 32 T cell receptor beta chains from one specimen sequenced in a study of neoadjuvant anti-PD-1 for oral cavity cancer. Specified time point: after neoadjuvant nivolumab, at surgical resection. Repertoires were generated with immunoSEQ multiplex PCR, while TCRdb's copy carries only in-frame clones and drops some. Counted here are 8,000 to 10,000 clones, roughly three fifths occurring once; the ten biggest clones make up roughly 4.5%. The source was PBMCs, collected after nivolumab (anti-PD-1) treatment. The receptors shown here come from a person between 35 and 79 years old with oral cavity squamous cell carcinoma.

The V gene is TRBV4-1, the J gene TRBJ1-2, with 7 bases lining up with TRBD1. The germline gives CDR1 MGHRA, CDR2 YSYEKL. With V trimmed by 2 bases and J by 8 bases, 11 bases remained unmatched. This CDR3 spans 15 amino acids. Written as DNA, the CDR3 is TGCGCCAGCAGCCAATTCGTAACAGGGGCTTACGGCTACACCTTC. Encoded protein: CASSQFVTGAYGYTF.

This chain uses TRBV6-5 with TRBJ2-7; no firm D call. From germline, CDR1 is MNHEY and CDR2 SVGAGI. The CDR3 is made up of 13 amino acids. V was trimmed by 0 bases and J by 9 bases, leaving 12 bases between them. The CDR3 protein is CASSYSDGSVQYF. CDR3 sequence (DNA): TGTGCCAGCAGTTACTCAGATGGCAGCGTGCAGTACTTC.

The gene calls are TRBV6-5 and TRBJ2-1, with a possible D match to TRBD1 (6 bases). Germline-derived CDR1 and CDR2 are MNHEY and SVGAGI. This CDR3 comprises 14 residues. V was cut by 3 bases and J by 3 bases, with 9 bases left in between. CDR3 sequence (DNA): TGTGCCAGCAGTTATACAGGGAGCTACAATGAGCAGTTCTTC. Encoded protein: CASSYTGSYNEQFF.

The chain employs TRBV20-1 and TRBJ2-3, with D possibly TRBD2 on 6 matching bases. Germline CDR1 is DFQATT and CDR2 is SNEGSKA (reference sequence). The CDR3 spans 11 residues. The chain's CDR3 is CSGGRTDTQYF. CDR3 sequence (DNA): TGCAGCGGGGGAAGGACAGATACGCAGTATTTT.

The gene calls are TRBV10-2 and TRBJ2-7; 7 bases are a match to TRBD1. Trimming took 2 bases from V and 0 from J; bases not matched to a gene: 1. The germline CDR1 and CDR2 sequences are WSHSY and SAAADI. This CDR3 is built from 14 residues. This chain's CDR3 is CASSERDSSYEQYF. Here the CDR3 DNA reads TGCGCCAGCAGTGAGAGGGACAGCTCCTACGAGCAGTACTTC.

This clone showed up just a few times. Its ends do not fully match the called genes, so a read error is possible. This chain connects TRBV4-1 to TRBJ2-5, with D perhaps TRBD1 or TRBD2 (6 bases each). This CDR3 has 15 amino acids. In germline, CDR1 is MGHRA, CDR2 YSYEKL. This CDR3 is CASRQEGGGQETQYF. Here the CDR3 DNA reads TGCGCCAGCAGGCAAGAAGGAGGGGGTCAAGAGACCCAGTACTTC.

J is TRBJ2-3 and V is TRBV2; 8 bases match TRBD2. The CDR3 length is 14 residues. CDR1 is SNHLY, CDR2 FYNNEI, per germline. CDR3 residues: CAITPGGGTDTQYF. The CDR3 coding sequence is TGTGCTATTACCCCGGGGGGGGGCACAGATACGCAGTATTTT.

V gene TRBV4-1 combines with J gene TRBJ2-3; 8 bases agree with TRBD1. Losses at the gene ends were 6 bases for V and 4 bases for J; bases not matched to a gene: 3. The length of the CDR3 is 13 residues. Germline assignment: CDR1 MGHRA and CDR2 YSYEKL. CDR3 loop: CASSYRGADTQYF. The CDR3 DNA follows: TGCGCCAGCAGTTACAGGGGGGCAGATACGCAGTATTTT.

This chain connects TRBV6-1 to TRBJ2-1; D assignment may be TRBD1 or TRBD2 (6 bases each). Germline-derived CDR1 and CDR2 are MNHNS and SASEGT. The CDR3 runs to 16 residues. V was pared by 2 bases and J by 1 base, with 12 bases between. The DNA for the CDR3 is TGTGCCAGCAGTGAATTTAGGGGGGCTTCCTACAATGAGCAGTTCTTC. It translates to CASSEFRGASYNEQFF.

The chain recombines TRBV27 with TRBJ1-2, with D tentatively TRBD1 (6 bases). V lost 6 bases and J lost 4, with 18 bases in between. The CDR3 contains 15 residues. Germline V gene sequence: CDR1 MNHEY, CDR2 SMNVEV (reference sequence). The CDR3 DNA reads as TGTGCCAGCAGGGCGGACAGCCGGCGCGGCTATGGCTACACCTTC. As protein: CASRADSRRGYGYTF.

V gene TRBV7-3 combines with J gene TRBJ1-1; D is undetermined. The CDR3 loop spans 13 amino acids. Between the trimmed V and J ends, which lost 3 bases and 1 base, there was a span of 6 bases. The V gene's germline CDR1 is SGHTA and CDR2 FQGTGA. CDR3 residues: CASSFGPNTEAFF. The CDR3 coding sequence is TGTGCCAGCAGCTTCGGACCGAACACTGAAGCTTTCTTT.

The genes are TRBV2 and TRBJ2-1, with no clear D. CDR3 size: 16 residues. Germline V gives CDR1 SNHLY, CDR2 FYNNEI. The ends were cut back, 2 bases at V and 2 bases at J, with 13 bases in the middle. The chain's CDR3 is CASSETQAVTYNEQFF. CDR3 nucleotides: TGTGCCAGCAGTGAAACTCAAGCAGTGACCTACAATGAGCAGTTCTTC. Filled out from reference TRBV2 and TRBJ2-1, the complete variable domain reads EPEVTQTPSHQVTQMGQEVILRCVPISNHLYFYWYRQILGQKVEFLVSFYNNEISEKSEIFDDQFSVERPDGSNFTLKIRSTKLEDSAMYFCASSETQAVTYNEQFFGPGTRLTVL.

The rearrangement joins TRBV14 to TRBJ2-6, with no clear D. Germline V gene sequence: CDR1 SGHDN, CDR2 FVKESK. There are 12 residues in the CDR3. V was trimmed by 4 bases and J by 4 bases, leaving 2 bases between them. The CDR3 spells CASSLGANVLTF. Written as DNA, the CDR3 is TGTGCCAGCAGCCTCGGGGCCAACGTCCTGACTTTC.

This clone came up a few times. This chain links TRBV10-1 with TRBJ1-6; possibly TRBD1 for D (6 bases). Trimming took off 4 bases at V and 9 bases at J, with 13 bases between the two ends. From germline, CDR1 is WNHNN and CDR2 SYGVQD (reference sequence). The CDR3 loop spans 14 amino acids. The DNA of the CDR3 is TGCGCCAGCAGTGCGTCAGGGGTCGGTTCACCCCTCCACTTT. It codes for CASSASGVGSPLHF.

There are a few counts of this clone. V is TRBV12-5 and J is TRBJ2-7; D could derive from TRBD1 or TRBD2 (5 bases each). V was clipped by 3 bases and J by 5 bases, with 20 bases between them. Germline V gene sequence: CDR1 LGHNT, CDR2 FRNRAP. CDR3 length equals 16 residues. The CDR3: CASGFPEGNPNNEQYF. The CDR3 DNA sequence: TGTGCTAGTGGTTTCCCCGAGGGGAACCCTAACAACGAGCAGTACTTC.

The V gene is TRBV14, the J gene TRBJ2-3; tentatively, D is TRBD1 (6 bases). The V gene's germline CDR1 is SGHDN and CDR2 FVKESK. The CDR3 runs to 12 residues. Trimming removed 8 bases at V and 8 bases at J, with 14 bases between. This chain's CDR3 is CASSSARGTQYF. The CDR3 DNA sequence: TGTGCCAGCTCCTCCGCCAGGGGTACGCAGTATTTT.

V usage is TRBV10-3 and J usage is TRBJ1-1; 8 bases are a match to TRBD1. V lost 7 bases and J lost 2; bases outside the gene matches: 6. The CDR3 covers 14 residues. Germline V gene sequence: CDR1 ENHRY, CDR2 SYGVKD. The CDR3 sequence: CAIKSQGANTEAFF. The CDR3 coding sequence is TGTGCCATCAAGTCCCAGGGGGCTAACACTGAAGCTTTCTTT.

This clone was seen a single time. CDR3 nucleotide sequence: TGCAGCGTTGCGCAAACGAGCTCCTACGAGCAGTACTTC. Translation gives CSVAQTSSYEQYF. The chain employs TRBV29-1 and TRBJ2-7; D not resolved. The CDR3 length is 13 residues. The ends were cut back, 4 bases at V and 0 bases at J, with 10 bases in the middle. Per the germline V gene, CDR1 is SQVTM and CDR2 is ANQGSEA.

This clone was counted between two and nine times. The CDR3 DNA reads TGTGCCAGCAGCTCACCGCCGGGGGCTAGCGGTCAAGGAACCGAGCAGTACTTC. It encodes CASSSPPGASGQGTEQYF. The rearrangement joins TRBV7-9 to TRBJ2-7, with D perhaps TRBD2 (7 bases). The CDR3 length is 18 residues. Trimming took off 4 bases at V and 6 bases at J, with 28 bases between the two ends. Germline lookup yields CDR1 SEHNR and CDR2 FQNEAQ (reference sequence).

V and J are TRBV6-6 and TRBJ1-5; TRBD1 matches 8 bases. The CDR3 has 14 residues. V lost 7 bases, J lost 2 bases, and 4 bases stayed unmatched. Germline V gene sequence: CDR1 MNHNY, CDR2 SVGAGI (reference sequence). CDR3 DNA: TGTGCCAGCAACTCACAGGGGGGCAATCAGCCCCAGCATTTT. It yields the protein CASNSQGGNQPQHF.

The chain employs TRBV2 and TRBJ1-1, with 7 bases matching TRBD1. Losses at the gene ends were 7 bases for V and 6 bases for J; bases not matched to a gene: 11. The length of the CDR3 is 14 residues. Germline V CDR1 and CDR2: SNHLY, FYNNEI. The CDR3 region is CASIMIQGFAEAFF. CDR3 bases: TGTGCCAGCATTATGATACAGGGGTTCGCTGAAGCTTTCTTT.

This sequence joins TRBV2 and TRBJ2-3; D call uncertain. In germline, CDR1 is SNHLY, CDR2 FYNNEI. V gave up 5 bases and J gave up 2 bases, with 2 bases separating them. The CDR3 consists of 11 residues. CDR3 sequence (DNA): TGTGCCAGCAGTTACACAGATACGCAGTATTTT. It codes for CASSYTDTQYF.

V is TRBV19 and J is TRBJ2-5, with D uncertain. There are 13 residues in the CDR3. The germline V gene has CDR1 LNHDA and CDR2 SQIVND (reference sequence). Trimming pared 0 bases from V and 7 bases from J, leaving 9 bases between. The CDR3 is CASSIETRLTQYF. For the CDR3, the DNA is TGTGCCAGTAGTATAGAGACCCGGTTGACCCAGTACTTC.

There are a few counts of this clone. The CDR3 sequence: CASSNRWSTYNEQFF. The CDR3 DNA sequence: TGTGCCAGCAGCAATCGCTGGTCGACCTACAATGAGCAGTTCTTC. The chain employs TRBV13 and TRBJ2-1; no reliable D call. Germline V gives CDR1 PRHDT, CDR2 FYEKMQ (reference sequence). Trimming pared 5 bases from V and 2 bases from J, leaving 13 bases between. The CDR3 runs 15 residues.

This chain uses TRBV15 with TRBJ2-1; D possibly matches TRBD1 or TRBD2 (5 bases each). The germline CDR1 and CDR2 sequences are LNHNV and YYDKDF (reference sequence). CDR3 length: 16 amino acids. V gave up 5 bases and J gave up 9 bases, with 23 bases separating them. The CDR3 DNA reads TGTGCCACCAGCCCCTCCGGGACCCCTAACGGCGGTGAGCAGTTCTTC. Residues: CATSPSGTPNGGEQFF.

This sequence joins TRBV10-2 and TRBJ2-2; the D is unclear. The V gene lost 8 bases and the J gene lost 0 bases, with 10 bases spanning the gap. CDR1 WSHSY and CDR2 SAAADI come from the germline V gene. This CDR3 has 14 residues. This CDR3 is CASVVRANTGELFF. The CDR3 DNA is TGCGCCAGCGTTGTTCGGGCGAACACCGGGGAGCTGTTTTTT.

V gene TRBV5-8 combines with J gene TRBJ2-1; D remains unclear. The germline V and J ends were trimmed by 2 bases and 6 bases, with 6 bases remaining between them. The germline CDR1 and CDR2 sequences are SGHTS and YDEGEE. The CDR3 is made up of 12 amino acids. CDR3 sequence: CASSFLGNEQFF. CDR3 nucleotides: TGTGCCAGCAGCTTTCTAGGCAATGAGCAGTTCTTC.

This chain joins TRBV9 and TRBJ2-2, with no clear D. The V gene lost 2 bases and the J gene lost 4 bases, with 12 bases spanning the gap. The germline V gene encodes CDR1 SGDLS and CDR2 YYNGEE. This CDR3 has 15 residues. CDR3 nucleotide sequence: TGTGCCAGCAGCGTGGTATCGTCCGGCACCGGGGAGCTGTTTTTT. It yields the protein CASSVVSSGTGELFF.

The chain joins TRBV9 to TRBJ2-3; D possibly corresponds to TRBD1 (6 bases). Trimming took 4 bases from V and 2 from J, leaving 20 bases between them. Germline V gene data show CDR1 as SGDLS and CDR2 as YYNGEE. The CDR3 is 17 amino acids. This CDR3 is CASSSSHGTSYTDTQYF. The CDR3 coding sequence is TGTGCCAGCAGCTCCAGCCACGGGACAAGTTACACAGATACGCAGTATTTT.

A few counts support this clone. This chain links TRBV7-8 with TRBJ1-6; D gene ambiguous. Germline loops: CDR1 SGHVS, CDR2 FQNEAQ. This CDR3 spans 15 amino acids. V was shortened by 7 bases and J by 2 bases, with 12 bases between the two germline ends. DNA for the CDR3: TGTGCCAGCACCCTCGATGGGACCTATAATTCACCCCTCCACTTT. Protein: CASTLDGTYNSPLHF.

This clone was recorded a few times. The CDR3: CASSLVGTGYLANTEAFF. The DNA for the CDR3 is TGCGCCAGCAGCTTGGTCGGCACAGGGTATCTGGCGAACACTGAAGCTTTCTTT. V is TRBV5-1 and J is TRBJ1-1; TRBD1 might be the D (6 bases). From germline, CDR1 is SGHRS and CDR2 YFSETQ. Trimming removed 0 bases at V and 1 base at J, with 19 bases between. CDR3 length: 18 amino acids.

V is TRBV6-1 and J is TRBJ2-1, with D perhaps being TRBD1 or TRBD2 (6 bases each). The V end was cut by 3 bases, the J end by 4 bases, with 16 bases between. Per germline, CDR1 MNHNS and CDR2 SASEGT. This CDR3 is built from 16 residues. CDR3 nucleotide sequence: TGTGCCAGCAGTGAGAATACTGGGGGGCCTTACAATGAGCAGTTCTTC. This sequence encodes CASSENTGGPYNEQFF.